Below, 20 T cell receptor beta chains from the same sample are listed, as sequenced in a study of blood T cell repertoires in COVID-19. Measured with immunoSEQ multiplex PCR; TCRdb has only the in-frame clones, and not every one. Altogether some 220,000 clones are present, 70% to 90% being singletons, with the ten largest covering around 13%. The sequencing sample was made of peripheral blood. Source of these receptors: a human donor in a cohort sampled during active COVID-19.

The CDR3 bases are TGCGCCAGCAGCTTGGGGCAGGGTAATGGCAATGAGCAGTTCTTC. As protein: CASSLGQGNGNEQFF. V and J are TRBV5-1 and TRBJ2-1; TRBD1 is a possible D gene (5 bases). The CDR3 is made up of 15 amino acids. Germline assignment: CDR1 SGHRS and CDR2 YFSETQ. The V end was cut by 0 bases, the J end by 6 bases, with 13 bases between.

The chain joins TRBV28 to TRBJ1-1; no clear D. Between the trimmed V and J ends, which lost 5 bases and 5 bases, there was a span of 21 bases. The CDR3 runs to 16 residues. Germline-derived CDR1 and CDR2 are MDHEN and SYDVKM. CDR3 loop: CASSEVNGNLWTEAFF. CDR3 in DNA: TGTGCCAGCAGTGAGGTTAATGGCAATTTGTGGACTGAAGCTTTCTTT. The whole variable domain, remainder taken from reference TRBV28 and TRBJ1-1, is DVKVTQSSRYLVKRTGEKVFLECVQDMDHENMFWYRQDPGLGLRLIYFSYDVKMKEKGDIPEGYSVSREKKERFSLILESASTNQTSMYLCASSEVNGNLWTEAFFGQGTRLTVV.

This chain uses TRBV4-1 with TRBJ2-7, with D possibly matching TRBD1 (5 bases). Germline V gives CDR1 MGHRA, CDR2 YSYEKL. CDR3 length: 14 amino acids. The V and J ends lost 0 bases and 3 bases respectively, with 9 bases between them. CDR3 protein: CASSQDERGYEQYF. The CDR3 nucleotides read TGCGCCAGCAGCCAAGATGAAAGGGGCTACGAGCAGTACTTC.

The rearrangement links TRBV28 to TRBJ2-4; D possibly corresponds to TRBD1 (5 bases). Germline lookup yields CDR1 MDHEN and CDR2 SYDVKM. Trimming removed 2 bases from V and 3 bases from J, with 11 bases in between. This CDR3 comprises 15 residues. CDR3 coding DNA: TGTGCCAGCAGTTTAGCAGGACAACGCAAAAACATTCAGTACTTC. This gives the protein CASSLAGQRKNIQYF.

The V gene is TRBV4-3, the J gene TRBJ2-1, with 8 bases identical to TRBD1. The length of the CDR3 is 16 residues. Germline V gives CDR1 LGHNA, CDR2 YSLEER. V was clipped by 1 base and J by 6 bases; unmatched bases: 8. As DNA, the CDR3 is TGCGCCAGCAGCCAAGCGGTCCAGGGGGCGGCCAATGAGCAGTTCTTC. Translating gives CASSQAVQGAANEQFF.

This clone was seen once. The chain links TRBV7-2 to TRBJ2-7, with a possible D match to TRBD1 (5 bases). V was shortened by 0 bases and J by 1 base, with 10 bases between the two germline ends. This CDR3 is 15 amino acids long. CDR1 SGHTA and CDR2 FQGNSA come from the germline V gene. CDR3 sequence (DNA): TGTGCCAGCAGCTTAGCCCAGGGCCCTTCCTACGAGCAGTACTTC. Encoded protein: CASSLAQGPSYEQYF.

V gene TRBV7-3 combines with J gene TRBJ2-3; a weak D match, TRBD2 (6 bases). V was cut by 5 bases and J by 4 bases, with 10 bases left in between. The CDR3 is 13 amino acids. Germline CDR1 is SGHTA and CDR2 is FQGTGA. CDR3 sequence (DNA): TGTGCCAGCAGCCGCGGGGCATCAGATACGCAGTATTTT. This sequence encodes CASSRGASDTQYF. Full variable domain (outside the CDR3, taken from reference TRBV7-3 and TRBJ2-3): GAGVSQTPSNKVTEKGKYVELRCDPISGHTALYWYRQSLGQGPEFLIYFQGTGAADDSGLPNDRFFAVRPEGSVSTLKIQRTERGDSAVYLCASSRGASDTQYFGPGTRLTVL.

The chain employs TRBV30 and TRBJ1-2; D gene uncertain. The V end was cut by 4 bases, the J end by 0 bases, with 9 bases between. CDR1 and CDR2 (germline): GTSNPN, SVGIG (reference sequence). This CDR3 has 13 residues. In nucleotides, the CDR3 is TGTGCCTGGACTACGGTAGCTAACTATGGCTACACCTTC. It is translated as CAWTTVANYGYTF. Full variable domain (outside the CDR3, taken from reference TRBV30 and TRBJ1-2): SQTIHQWPATLVQPVGSPLSLECTVEGTSNPNLYWYRQAAGRGLQLLFYSVGIGQISSEVPQNLSASRPQDRQFILSSKKLLLSDSGFYLCAWTTVANYGYTFGSGTRLTVV.

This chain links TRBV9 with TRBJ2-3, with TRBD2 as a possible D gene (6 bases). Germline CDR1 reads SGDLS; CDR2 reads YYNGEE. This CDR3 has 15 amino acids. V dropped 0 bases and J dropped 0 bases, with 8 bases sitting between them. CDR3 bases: TGTGCCAGCAGCGTAGTCGCGGGGAGCACAGATACGCAGTATTTT. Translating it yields CASSVVAGSTDTQYF. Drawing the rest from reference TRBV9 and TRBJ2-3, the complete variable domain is DSGVTQTPKHLITATGQRVTLRCSPRSGDLSVYWYQQSLDQGLQFLIQYYNGEERAKGNILERFSAQQFPDLHSELNLSSLELGDSALYFCASSVVAGSTDTQYFGPGTRLTVL.

This CDR3 is CASNLPGASGQEKLFF. In nucleotides, the CDR3 is TGTGCCAGTAACTTACCAGGGGCATCGGGGCAGGAAAAACTGTTTTTT. The rearrangement links TRBV19 to TRBJ1-4; possibly TRBD1 for D (6 bases). The V and J ends lost 7 bases and 8 bases respectively, with 23 bases between them. Looked up from germline, CDR1 is LNHDA and CDR2 is SQIVND (reference sequence). The CDR3 sequence is 16 residues long.

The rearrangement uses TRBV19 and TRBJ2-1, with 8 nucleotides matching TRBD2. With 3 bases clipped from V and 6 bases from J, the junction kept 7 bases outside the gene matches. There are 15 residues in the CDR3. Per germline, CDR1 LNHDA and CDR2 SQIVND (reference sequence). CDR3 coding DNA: TGTGCCAGTAGTATCGACGGGAGGGCCCCCAATGAGCAGTTCTTC. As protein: CASSIDGRAPNEQFF.

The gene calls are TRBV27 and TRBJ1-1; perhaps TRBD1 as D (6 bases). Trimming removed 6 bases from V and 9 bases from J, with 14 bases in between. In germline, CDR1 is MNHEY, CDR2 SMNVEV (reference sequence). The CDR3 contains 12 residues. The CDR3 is CASRPLTGKAFF. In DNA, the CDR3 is TGTGCCAGCAGGCCTTTGACAGGAAAAGCTTTCTTT.

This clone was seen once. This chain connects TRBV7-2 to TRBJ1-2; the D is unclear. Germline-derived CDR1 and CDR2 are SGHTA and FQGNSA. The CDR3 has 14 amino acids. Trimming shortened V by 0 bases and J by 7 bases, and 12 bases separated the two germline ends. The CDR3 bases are TGTGCCAGCAGCTTAGCCTTTCCGGGAGTTGGCTACACCTTC. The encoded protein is CASSLAFPGVGYTF.

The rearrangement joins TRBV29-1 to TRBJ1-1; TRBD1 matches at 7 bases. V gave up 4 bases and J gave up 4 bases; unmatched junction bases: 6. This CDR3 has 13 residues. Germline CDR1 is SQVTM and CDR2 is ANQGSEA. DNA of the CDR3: TGCAGCGTTGTTAGGGACAGTGGCACTGAAGCTTTCTTT. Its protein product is CSVVRDSGTEAFF. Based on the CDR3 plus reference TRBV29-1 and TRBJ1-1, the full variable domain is SAVISQKPSRDICQRGTSLTIQCQVDSQVTMMFWYRQQPGQSLTLIATANQGSEATYESGFVIDKFPISRPNLTFSTLTVSNMSPEDSSIYLCSVVRDSGTEAFFGQGTRLTVV.

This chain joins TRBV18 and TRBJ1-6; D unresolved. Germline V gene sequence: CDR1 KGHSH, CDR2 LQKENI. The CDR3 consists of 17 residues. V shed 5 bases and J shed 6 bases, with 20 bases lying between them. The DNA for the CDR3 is TGTGCCAGCTCAGAGGGCCGGGTTGCGATGCCTAATTCACCCCTCCACTTT. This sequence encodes CASSEGRVAMPNSPLHF.

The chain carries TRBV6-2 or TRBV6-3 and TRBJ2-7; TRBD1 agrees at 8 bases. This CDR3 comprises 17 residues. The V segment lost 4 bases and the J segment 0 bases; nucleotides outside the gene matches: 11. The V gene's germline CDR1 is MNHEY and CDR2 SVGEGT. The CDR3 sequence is CASSSHPGQVISYEQYF. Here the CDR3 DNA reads TGTGCCAGCAGTTCCCACCCGGGACAGGTGATCTCCTACGAGCAGTACTTC.

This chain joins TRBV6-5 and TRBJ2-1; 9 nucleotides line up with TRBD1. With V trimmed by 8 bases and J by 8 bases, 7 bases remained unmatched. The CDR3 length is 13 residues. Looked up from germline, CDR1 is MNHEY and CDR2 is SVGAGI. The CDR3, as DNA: TGTGCCAGCCTATTGAACAGGGGGCATGAGCAGTTCTTC. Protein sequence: CASLLNRGHEQFF.

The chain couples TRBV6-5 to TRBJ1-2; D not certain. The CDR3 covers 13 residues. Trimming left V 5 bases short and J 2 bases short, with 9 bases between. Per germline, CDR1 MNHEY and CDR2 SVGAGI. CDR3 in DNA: TGTGCCAGCAGTAGAACAGAGAACTATGGCTACACCTTC. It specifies CASSRTENYGYTF.

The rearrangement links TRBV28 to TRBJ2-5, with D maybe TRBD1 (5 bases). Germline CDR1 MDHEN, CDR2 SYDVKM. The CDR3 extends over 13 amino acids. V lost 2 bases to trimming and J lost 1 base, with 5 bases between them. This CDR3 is CASSLRGQETQYF. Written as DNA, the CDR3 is TGTGCCAGCAGTTTAAGGGGCCAAGAGACCCAGTACTTC.

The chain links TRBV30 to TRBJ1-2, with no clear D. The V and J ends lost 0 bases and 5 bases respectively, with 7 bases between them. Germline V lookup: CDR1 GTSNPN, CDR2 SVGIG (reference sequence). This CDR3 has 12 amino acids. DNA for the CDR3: TGTGCCTGGAGTGTGGGCGTTTATGGCTACACCTTC. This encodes CAWSVGVYGYTF. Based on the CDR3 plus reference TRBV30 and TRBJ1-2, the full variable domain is SQTIHQWPATLVQPVGSPLSLECTVEGTSNPNLYWYRQAAGRGLQLLFYSVGIGQISSEVPQNLSASRPQDRQFILSSKKLLLSDSGFYLCAWSVGVYGYTFGSGTRLTVV.